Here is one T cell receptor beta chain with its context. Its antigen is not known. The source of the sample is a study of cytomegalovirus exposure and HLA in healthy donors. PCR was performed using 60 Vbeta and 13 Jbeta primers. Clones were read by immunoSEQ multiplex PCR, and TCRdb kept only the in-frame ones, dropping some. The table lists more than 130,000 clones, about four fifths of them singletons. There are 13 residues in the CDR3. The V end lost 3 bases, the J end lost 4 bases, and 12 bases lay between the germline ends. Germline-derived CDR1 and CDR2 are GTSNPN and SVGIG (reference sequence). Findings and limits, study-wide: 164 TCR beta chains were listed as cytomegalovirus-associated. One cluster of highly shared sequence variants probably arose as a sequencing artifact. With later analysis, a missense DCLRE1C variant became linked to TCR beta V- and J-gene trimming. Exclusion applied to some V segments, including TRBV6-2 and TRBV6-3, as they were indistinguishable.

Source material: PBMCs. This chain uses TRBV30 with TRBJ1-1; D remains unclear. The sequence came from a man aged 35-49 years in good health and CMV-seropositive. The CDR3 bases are TGTGCCTGGAGCACCCGGGGATTCACTGAAGCTTTCTTT. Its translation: CAWSTRGFTEAFF.